This T cell receptor beta chain was captured by sequencing in a study of shared clonotypes between healthy human individuals (dated by TCRdb to the early 2020s). About the full investigation: A couple of women and a few men aged 18 to 49 years were included in the cohort. Per donor, three plates each were used for CD4 naive and CD4 memory, two for CD8 naive, and one for CD8 memory. To estimate repertoire size and how much clonotypes are shared between individuals, the study performed deep sequencing of blood TCR repertoires from roughly five healthy adults. Different laboratories and diverse techniques were used to prepare libraries and sequence TCR repertoires, to increase sequencing depth and limit assay-specific biases. Each donor's leukapheresis produced roughly between roughly 0.85 and 9.5 billion PBMCs.

Using the deep immunoSEQ assay, multiplex PCR amplified TCR CDR3 regions from genomic DNA. Extracted genomic DNA from each cell subset was spread evenly across all wells of several immunoSEQ 96-well plates, with each plate serving as a replicate. Each replicate PCR for sorted subsets received about 210 ng genomic DNA, equal to roughly 30,000 T cell genomes. Purified libraries were quantified with a Qubit 3.0 fluorometer, sized on a Bioanalyzer 2100, and re-quantified with the KAPA Library Quantification kit. Each immunoSEQ 96-well plate was sequenced on its own single-read 150-cycle Illumina NextSeq 550 flow cell. Regarding the original processing steps: Because the immunoSEQ output included only junctional sequences and no quality scores, the filtering could not be the same as the filtering used for full-length reads. To assign V/J genes and CDR3, sequences were annotated using PyIR, a Python wrapper for IgBLAST v1.9, with IMGT germline references. Reads were removed for weak V/J assignments (E-value above 1e-6), missing CDR3, stop codons, out-of-frame junctions, or ambiguous translated residues. A V3J clonotype was defined by an identical inferred V gene, J gene, and CDR3 amino acid sequence. Percentage overlap between repertoires was calculated by dividing the number of shared unique clonotypes by the size of the smaller repertoire. RTK rarefaction, the Chao1 estimator, and Recon v2.1 estimates of unobserved clonotypes were used to assess repertoire richness. For all TCRbeta clonotypes obtained by the gDNA method from four donors, generation probabilities were computed with OLGA. The table was pulled from immuneACCESS by TCRdb, which kept in-frame rearrangements only. Such tables lose some clones; where checked, under half of the loss comes from unresolved V genes, and the rest has no known cause. V and J calls and clone size follow that table, whereas D and trimming were derived from the DNA. The sample table lists some 240,000 clones, 50% to 75% of them with a count of one. The top ten clones comprise 11% of the sample.

What the authors observed across the whole study: Rarefaction of sorted-subset datasets indicated incomplete sequencing despite the large sequencing depth. Pairwise subsampling indicated that sequencing depth was expected to affect the degree of clonotype sharing among donors. The small number of donors limited the genetic and exposure-history diversity represented. Naive subsets generally had larger estimated clonotype richness than memory subsets. Across a few donors, about 4.5% of naive CD4, roughly 3.8% of naive CD8, under 2.5% of memory CD4, and about 0.44% of memory CD8 clonotypes were shared. Only blood was sampled, and tissue TCR repertoires likely differ from those in blood. Clonotypes shared by all four sorted-subset donors showed higher generation probabilities than non-shared clonotypes.

Spanning cysteine to phenylalanine, the CDR3 consists of 17 amino acids. Left in the record is the CDR3 DNA by itself, 51 bases read in frame from the first base. Unmatched junction bases come to 7, with V trimmed by 2 bases and J by 1 base. CDR1 and CDR2, per the germline V gene, are SGHAT and FQNNGV. Healthy HIV-negative adults with no recently reported acute infections or vaccinations were included as donors. Every donor was a Caucasian adult residing in Nashville, Tennessee, USA. Magnetic negative selection was used to enrich CD4+ T cells, after which naive cells were positively selected on CD45RA and the negative fraction became the memory subset. Blood was obtained by leukapheresis, after which PBMCs were separated by Ficoll-Histopaque density gradient centrifugation and cryopreserved in liquid nitrogen vapor phase. Purity and quantity of every magnetically sorted T cell population were checked by analytical flow cytometry. Genomic DNA was isolated from each sorted fraction and quantified by UV absorbance on a Nanodrop 2000c.

As regards this clone: Its antigen remains unidentified. Base qualities were left out, and no much larger clone turns up one base away.

Here the chain combines TRBV11-2 and TRBJ2-3; 9 junctional bases match TRBD2. This receptor was taken from a man aged 25-45 years in good health. The specimen was memory CD4+ T cells sorted from blood. This sample's cell subset or site label indicates: CD45RA-negative fraction. The DNA reads TGTGCCAGCAGCTTATCGGAAGGCGGGAGGGGCACAGATACGCAGTATTTT. Protein translation: CASSLSEGGRGTDTQYF.